Listed here are 18 T cell receptor beta chains from one sample, sequenced in a study of shared clonotypes between healthy human individuals. Clones were read by immunoSEQ multiplex PCR, and TCRdb kept only the in-frame ones, dropping some. Of some 490,000 clones in the sample, approximately 84% were seen once. Source material: PBMCs. The receptors here all came from a woman in her 40s in good health. Some clones in this sample may be carry-over from other donors' samples.

Concerning this clone: A read error likely explains this, since a far larger clone differs by one base. The chain couples TRBV5-1 to TRBJ2-5; D not certain. The CDR3 consists of 11 residues. Between the trimmed V and J ends, which lost 3 bases and 0 bases, there was a span of 0 bases. CDR1 is SGHRS and CDR2 is YFSETQ in the germline V gene. As DNA, the CDR3 is TGCGCCAGCAGCTACCAAGAGACCCAGTACTTC. This gives the protein CASSYQETQYF.

Turning to this clone: A read error is likely here: a far larger clone is one base away. The chain joins TRBV29-1 to TRBJ1-1; D perhaps matches TRBD1 (6 bases). Trimming took off 5 bases at V and 8 bases at J, with 18 bases between the two ends. This CDR3 has 13 residues. The germline V gene has CDR1 SQVTM and CDR2 ANQGSEA. This CDR3 is CSVNEQGAGEAFF. CDR3 coding DNA: TGCAGCGTTAACGAACAGGGAGCCGGCGAAGCTTTCTTT.

Note on this clone: A far larger clone lies a single base away; this is likely a read error. The V call is TRBV28, the J call TRBJ2-2; the match to TRBD1 covers 11 bases. Germline V CDR1 and CDR2: MDHEN, SYDVKM. J lost 4 bases, V lost 6 bases, and 7 bases had no gene match. The CDR3 has 16 residues. CDR3 region: CASSTDRGLPTGELFF. The CDR3 DNA reads as TGTGCCAGCAGCACGGACAGGGGGCTTCCCACCGGGGAGCTGTTTTTT.

Notes on this clone: A far more abundant clone sits one base away, making this likely a read error. The same CDR3 can be traced to other DNA sequences in this sample. The chain has TRBV12-5 and TRBJ2-7, with D perhaps given as TRBD1 or TRBD2 (5 bases each). Looked up from germline, CDR1 is LGHNT and CDR2 is FRNRAP. V lost 1 base and J lost 0, with 10 bases in between. This CDR3 has 15 residues. CDR3 DNA sequence: TGTGCTAGTGGTTTGGCAGGGACCAGCTCCTACGAGCAGTACTTC. Its protein is CASGLAGTSSYEQYF.

The chain couples TRBV28 to TRBJ2-5; D possibly corresponds to TRBD2 (6 bases). The germline gives CDR1 MDHEN, CDR2 SYDVKM. The ends were cut back, 7 bases at V and 2 bases at J, with 23 bases in the middle. The CDR3 length is 17 residues. The CDR3 is CASTPLGVSGEQETQYF. CDR3 DNA sequence: TGTGCCAGCACTCCCCTGGGGGTTAGCGGAGAACAAGAGACCCAGTACTTC.

Concerning this clone: With only one base between it and a far larger clone, this is likely a read error. The chain links TRBV5-1 to TRBJ2-3; TRBD2 is a possible D gene (7 bases). The germline CDR1 and CDR2 sequences are SGHRS and YFSETQ. This CDR3 region has 16 residues. V gave up 0 bases and J gave up 3 bases, with 14 bases separating them. CDR3 coding DNA: TGCGCCAGCAGCTTGGATGGCAGGGGAGGGACAGATACGCAGTATTTT. Encoded protein: CASSLDGRGGTDTQYF. The whole variable domain, filled in from reference TRBV5-1 and TRBJ2-3, reads KAGVTQTPRYLIKTRGQQVTLSCSPISGHRSVSWYQQTPGQGLQFLFEYFSETQRNKGNFPGRFSGRQFSNSRSEMNVSTLELGDSALYLCASSLDGRGGTDTQYFGPGTRLTVL.

This clone was seen more than once but under ten times. CDR3 DNA: TGTGCCAGTAGTATAGGAGGGGACACTTCCTACGAGCAGTACTTC. Amino acids: CASSIGGDTSYEQYF. The genes are TRBV19 and TRBJ2-5, with D tentatively TRBD1 (6 bases). The DNA end lines up better with TRBJ2-7; the J call may be wrong. This CDR3 comprises 15 residues. Germline V CDR1 and CDR2: LNHDA, SQIVND (reference sequence).

This clone was counted once. This likely stems from a read error, as it lies one base from a far larger clone. The chain employs TRBV30 and TRBJ2-7; 7 bases fit TRBD1. Germline V lookup: CDR1 GTSNPN, CDR2 SVGIG (reference sequence). CDR3 length: 14 amino acids. The CDR3 spells CVWSVETGHYEQYF. The CDR3 DNA reads as TGTGTCTGGAGTGTGGAGACAGGGCATTACGAGCAGTACTTC.

This clone was observed many times. Other DNA sequences within the sample encode an identical CDR3. This chain links TRBV5-1 with TRBJ2-2; D may be TRBD1 (6 bases). The CDR3 runs to 16 residues. With 0 bases removed from V and 4 bases from J, the gap between germline ends came to 13 bases. Germline loops: CDR1 SGHRS, CDR2 YFSETQ. This CDR3 reads CASSLVGQGITGELFF. The CDR3 DNA reads as TGCGCCAGCAGCTTGGTAGGGCAGGGGATCACCGGGGAGCTGTTTTTT.

This chain connects TRBV7-2 to TRBJ1-5; D ambiguous. The CDR3 is 13 residues long. The V gene lost 5 bases and the J gene lost 6 bases, with 11 bases spanning the gap. CDR1 SGHTA and CDR2 FQGNSA come from the germline V gene. CDR3 nucleotides: TGTGCCAGCAGCCTGGGGAGCGCTCAGCCCCAGCATTTT. Translated: CASSLGSAQPQHF.

This chain joins TRBV21-1 and TRBJ2-1; whether TRBD2, the table's D call, matches the DNA was not checked. TRBV21-1 is deemed a pseudogene. The CDR3 totals 13 residues. The CDR3 reads CASSTLADNEQFF. The CDR3, as DNA: TGTGCCAGCAGCACCCTAGCGGACAATGAGCAGTTCTTC.

Comments on this clone: With a far larger clone one base away, a read error is the likely cause. This chain joins TRBV4-2 and TRBJ2-1; either TRBD1 or TRBD2 may fit D (6 bases each). Trimming cost V 1 base and J 5 bases, with 12 bases left between them. CDR3 length: 15 residues. CDR1 LGHNA and CDR2 YNFKEQ come from the germline V gene. The CDR3 DNA is TGTGCCAGCAGCCAAGGTCAAGGGGGGCACAATGAGCAGTTCTTC. Translation: CASSQGQGGHNEQFF.

The chain has TRBV4-2 and TRBJ2-2; TRBD2 aligns across 8 bases. This CDR3 has 16 residues. The ends lost 0 bases at V and 5 bases at J; junction bases unmatched: 5. Germline values: CDR1 LGHNA, CDR2 YNFKEQ. This CDR3 reads CASSQEGSGETGELFF. The CDR3 region has the DNA TGTGCCAGCAGCCAAGAAGGTAGCGGGGAAACCGGGGAGCTGTTTTTT.

The chain has TRBV28 and TRBJ1-1, with TRBD1 as a possible D gene (6 bases). Germline V CDR1 and CDR2: MDHEN, SYDVKM. Trimming took off 7 bases at V and 3 bases at J, with 24 bases between the two ends. The CDR3 is 17 amino acids. The CDR3 DNA sequence: TGTGCCAGCATAGTGGGATCTGTGGGGGGCGACGACACTGAAGCTTTCTTT. This gives the protein CASIVGSVGGDDTEAFF.

This clone was detected once. A single base separates this from a much larger clone, so it may be a read error. The sample holds other DNA sequences that translate to the same CDR3. The chain couples TRBV5-5 to TRBJ1-5; no definite D call. Germline V lookup: CDR1 SGHKS, CDR2 YYEKEE (reference sequence). V shed 0 bases and J shed 5 bases, with 9 bases lying between them. The CDR3 length is 14 residues. The DNA of the CDR3 is TGTGCCAGCAGCTTGGCCGGTGGTGATCAGCCCCAGCATTTT. It translates to CASSLAGGDQPQHF.

The CDR3 reads CASRSGQGAAYEQYF. In DNA, the CDR3 is TGTGCCAGCAGATCTGGACAGGGGGCAGCCTACGAGCAGTACTTC. The chain has TRBV6-6 and TRBJ2-7, with 11 bases lining up with TRBD1. Germline V CDR1 and CDR2: MNHNY, SVGAGI (reference sequence). J lost 2 bases, V lost 6 bases, and 6 bases had no gene match. This CDR3 contains 15 residues.

The rearrangement uses TRBV11-3 and TRBJ1-1, with 9 nucleotides matching TRBD1. The CDR3 is 13 residues long. Germline V gene lookup returns CDR1 SGHNT and CDR2 YENEEA. V lost 1 base and J lost 7; bases outside the gene matches: 1. CDR3 loop: CASSLVGQGEAFF. CDR3 nucleotide sequence: TGTGCCAGCAGCTTAGTGGGACAGGGTGAAGCTTTCTTT.

A word on this clone: This sequence is one base from a far larger clone and is likely a read error. The chain uses TRBV5-1 and TRBJ2-6; 12 bases map to TRBD1. This CDR3 has 16 residues. The germline gives CDR1 SGHRS, CDR2 YFSETQ. V shed 4 bases and J 8 bases; nucleotides not matched to a gene: 7. The chain's CDR3 is CASSGTGGAGSNVLTF. The DNA of the CDR3 is TGCGCCAGCAGCGGGACAGGGGGCGCAGGGTCCAACGTCCTGACTTTC.